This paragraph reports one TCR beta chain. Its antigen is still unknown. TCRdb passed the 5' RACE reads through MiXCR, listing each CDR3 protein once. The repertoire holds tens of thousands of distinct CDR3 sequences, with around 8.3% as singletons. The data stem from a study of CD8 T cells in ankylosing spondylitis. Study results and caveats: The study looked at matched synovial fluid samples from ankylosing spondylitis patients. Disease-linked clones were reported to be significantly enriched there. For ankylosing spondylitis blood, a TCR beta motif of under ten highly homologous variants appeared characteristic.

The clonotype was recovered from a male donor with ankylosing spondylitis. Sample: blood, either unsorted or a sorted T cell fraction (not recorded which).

For the CDR3, the DNA is TGTGCCAGCAGCCCTTACCCTGGGACAAATCAGCCCCAGCATTTT. This sequence encodes CASSPYPGTNQPQHF. V and J are TRBV7-8 and TRBJ1-5, with TRBD1 as a possible D gene (6 bases). This CDR3 has 15 amino acids. Deletions cut 5 bases from V and 4 bases from J, with 15 bases between. Per germline, CDR1 SGHVS and CDR2 FQNEAQ. Looking up the rest from reference TRBV7-8 and TRBJ1-5 gives the full variable domain: GAGVSQSPRYKVAKRGQDVALRCDPISGHVSLFWYQQALGQGPEFLTYFQNEAQLDKSGLPSDRFFAERPEGSVSTLKIQRTQQEDSAVYLCASSPYPGTNQPQHFGDGTRLSIL.